This T cell receptor (beta chain) was sequenced during a study of identical twins. Using its own MiXCR run on the 5' RACE reads, TCRdb lists one record per CDR3 protein. The sample consists of nearly 650,000 distinct CDR3 sequences, about 7.6% of them appearing once. Germline V gives CDR1 SGHAT, CDR2 FQNNGV. After removal of 7 bases from V and 0 bases from J, the junction contained 10 bases not matched to a gene. The CDR3 has 19 amino acids. This same sample was also taken into another study, of yellow fever vaccine responses in identical twins.

The material sequenced was PBMCs. This rearrangement joins TRBV11-2 to TRBJ2-2; 14 bases line up with TRBD2. This clonotype was obtained from a woman aged 18 to 35 in good health. CDR3: CASIRSGLAGGANTGELFF. CDR3 DNA sequence: TGTGCCAGCATCAGAAGTGGACTAGCGGGAGGAGCGAACACCGGGGAGCTGTTTTTT.